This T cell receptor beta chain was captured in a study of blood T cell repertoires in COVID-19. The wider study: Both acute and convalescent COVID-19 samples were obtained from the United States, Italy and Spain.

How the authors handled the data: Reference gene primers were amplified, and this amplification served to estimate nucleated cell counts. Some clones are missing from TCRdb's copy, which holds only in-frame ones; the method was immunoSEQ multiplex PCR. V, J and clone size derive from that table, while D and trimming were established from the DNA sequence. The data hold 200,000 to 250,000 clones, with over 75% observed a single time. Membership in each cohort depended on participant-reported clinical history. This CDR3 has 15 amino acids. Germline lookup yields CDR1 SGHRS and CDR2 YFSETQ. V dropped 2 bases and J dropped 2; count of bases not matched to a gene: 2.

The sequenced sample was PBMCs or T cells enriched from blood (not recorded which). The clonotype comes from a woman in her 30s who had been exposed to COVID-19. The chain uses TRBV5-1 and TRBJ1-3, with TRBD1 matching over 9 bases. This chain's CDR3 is CASSLQGATGNTIYF. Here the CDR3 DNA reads TGCGCCAGCAGCTTACAGGGGGCTACTGGAAACACCATATATTTT.